These 7 T cell receptor beta chains came from one sample sequenced in a study of OX40 agonist ivuxolimab in advanced cancers. Sequencing used immunoSEQ multiplex PCR; TCRdb keeps in-frame clones, though not all of them. The sample holds fewer than 85,000 clones, 80% to 90% seen once. The sample consisted of CD4+ or CD8+ T cells sorted from blood, taken in a trial of the OX40 agonist ivuxolimab. The source is an adult with an advanced solid tumor such as melanoma, head and neck, liver or kidney cancer.

The chain carries TRBV19 and TRBJ2-1; 8 bases are a match to TRBD1. Germline CDR1 LNHDA, CDR2 SQIVND (reference sequence). The V gene end was trimmed by 5 bases and the J gene end by 6 bases; junction bases not matched to a gene: 9. The CDR3 runs 15 residues. In DNA, the CDR3 is TGTGCCAGTAGTCCCCGGACAGGGACGGGCAATGAGCAGTTCTTC. Protein: CASSPRTGTGNEQFF.

J is TRBJ1-5 and V is TRBV6-5, with 8 positions matching TRBD1. The CDR3 has 13 amino acids. After removal of 5 bases from V and 7 bases from J, the junction contained 4 bases not matched to a gene. Germline V gene data show CDR1 as MNHEY and CDR2 as SVGAGI. The CDR3 region is CASSTGGWQPQHF. The CDR3, as DNA: TGTGCCAGCAGTACAGGGGGTTGGCAGCCCCAGCATTTT.

The CDR3 DNA is TGTGCCAGCAGCGTACAAGGCACAGATACGCAGTATTTT. This gives the protein CASSVQGTDTQYF. The chain employs TRBV9 and TRBJ2-3; D unclear. This CDR3 region has 13 residues. Per germline, CDR1 SGDLS and CDR2 YYNGEE. V was shortened by 1 base and J by 1 base, with 4 bases between the two germline ends.

V is TRBV9 and J is TRBJ2-7, with 10 bases identical to TRBD1. Germline V gives CDR1 SGDLS, CDR2 YYNGEE. This CDR3 has 14 amino acids. V was pared by 4 bases and J by 6 bases, with 7 bases of the junction left unmatched. The CDR3 sequence: CASSQDRGDGEQYF. In nucleotides, the CDR3 is TGTGCCAGCAGCCAGGACAGGGGGGATGGCGAGCAGTACTTC.

This rearrangement joins TRBV29-1 to TRBJ2-7; TRBD2 might be the D (6 bases). The CDR3 loop spans 13 amino acids. V was trimmed by 7 bases and J by 3 bases, leaving 16 bases between them. Germline CDR1 is SQVTM and CDR2 is ANQGSEA. In DNA, the CDR3 is TGCAGCGGCAGGACCGGGACTGACTACGAGCAGTACTTC. Its translation: CSGRTGTDYEQYF.

The rearrangement links TRBV30 to TRBJ2-5; D possibly corresponds to TRBD2 (6 bases). Germline loops: CDR1 GTSNPN, CDR2 SVGIG (reference sequence). Trimming cost V 4 bases and J 5 bases, with 14 bases left between them. This CDR3 is built from 13 residues. The CDR3 sequence: CAWNFNRGETQYF. In DNA form, the CDR3 reads TGTGCCTGGAATTTTAACCGGGGGGAGACCCAGTACTTC.

The chain joins TRBV4-1 to TRBJ2-7; the match to TRBD2 covers 12 bases. V trimming: 2 bases; J trimming: 4 bases; junction bases outside the gene matches: 12. The CDR3 runs 18 residues. Germline lookup yields CDR1 MGHRA and CDR2 YSYEKL. CDR3 region: CASSQRASGRALMYEQYF. In DNA form, the CDR3 reads TGCGCCAGCAGCCAAAGGGCTAGCGGGAGGGCCCTCATGTACGAGCAGTACTTC.